There are a few counts of the clone carrying this T cell receptor (beta chain). Antigen: not known. This CDR3 comprises 13 residues. Germline CDR1 MNHEY, CDR2 SMNVEV (reference sequence). The germline V and J ends were trimmed by 5 bases and 6 bases, with 13 bases remaining between them. From the reads, TCRdb called clonotypes with MiXCR, one entry per CDR3 protein. The sample lists around 710,000 distinct CDR3 sequences, just under 30% seen once, with approximately 14% in the top ten. The data are from a study of T cell repertoires in cytomegalovirus infection. This chain links TRBV27 with TRBJ2-5; possible D gene TRBD2, 6 bases. This TCR was sampled from a human donor in good health (CMV status not recorded). Some clones in this sample may be carry-over from other donors' samples. Sequenced material: cultured CD8+ T cells from PBMCs, taken from culture after CMV antigen stimulation. The CDR3 DNA follows: TGTGCCAGCAGTCCCGGGGGTCTCCAGACCCAGTACTTC. It codes for CASSPGGLQTQYF.